This T cell receptor beta chain derives from a study of T cell responses to AZD1222 COVID-19 vaccine. Clones were sequenced by immunoSEQ multiplex PCR, and TCRdb holds only the in-frame ones, with some missing. The data hold around 140,000 clones, with roughly 92% observed a single time. The sample consisted of peripheral blood, taken on day 0 of AZD1222 vaccination. This TCR was sampled from an adult in good health.

CDR3 bases: TGTGCCAGCTTCACCAAACCCCGGGGAACTGAAGCTTTCTTT. Translating gives CASFTKPRGTEAFF. The chain joins TRBV18 to TRBJ1-1; no firm D call. Germline V gives CDR1 KGHSH, CDR2 LQKENI. This CDR3 spans 14 amino acids. Between the trimmed V and J ends, which lost 7 bases and 5 bases, there was a span of 17 bases.